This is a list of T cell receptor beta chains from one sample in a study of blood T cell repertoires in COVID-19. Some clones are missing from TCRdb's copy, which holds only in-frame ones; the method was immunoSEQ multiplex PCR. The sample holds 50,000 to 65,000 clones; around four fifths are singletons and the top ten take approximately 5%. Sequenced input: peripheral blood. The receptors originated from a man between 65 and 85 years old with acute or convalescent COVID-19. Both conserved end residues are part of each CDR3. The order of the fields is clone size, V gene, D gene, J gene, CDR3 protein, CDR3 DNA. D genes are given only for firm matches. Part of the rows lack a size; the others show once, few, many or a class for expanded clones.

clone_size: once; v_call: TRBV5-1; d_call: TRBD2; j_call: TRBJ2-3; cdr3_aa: CASSGGGLPTQYF; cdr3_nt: TGCGCCAGCAGCGGGGGGGGACTACCGACGCAGTATTTT
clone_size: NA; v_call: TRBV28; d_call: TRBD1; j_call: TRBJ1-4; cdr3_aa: CASSSGTGKEKLFF; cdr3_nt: TGTGCCAGCAGTTCCGGGACAGGGAAAGAAAAACTGTTTTTT
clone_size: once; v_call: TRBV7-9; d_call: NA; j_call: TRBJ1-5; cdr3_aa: CASSPGRENQPQHF; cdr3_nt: TGTGCCAGCAGCCCCGGACGGGAAAATCAGCCCCAGCATTTT
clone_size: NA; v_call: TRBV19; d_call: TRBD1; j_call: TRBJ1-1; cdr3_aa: CASSTRQGVNTEAFF; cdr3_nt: TGTGCCAGTAGTACCCGACAGGGGGTTAACACTGAAGCTTTCTTT
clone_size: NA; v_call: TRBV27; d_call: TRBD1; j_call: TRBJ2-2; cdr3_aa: CASSRRDRIFAGELFF; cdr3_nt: TGTGCCAGCAGTCGCCGGGACAGGATTTTTGCCGGGGAGCTGTTTTTT
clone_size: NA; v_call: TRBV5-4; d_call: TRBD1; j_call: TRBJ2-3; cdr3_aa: CASSPGQEMLTDTQYF; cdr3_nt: TGTGCCAGCAGCCCTGGACAGGAGATGCTCACAGATACGCAGTATTTT
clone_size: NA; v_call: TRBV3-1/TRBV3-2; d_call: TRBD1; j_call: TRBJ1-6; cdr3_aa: CASSLRDSNSPLHF; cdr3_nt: TGTGCCAGCAGCCTCCGGGACAGTAATTCACCCCTCCACTTT
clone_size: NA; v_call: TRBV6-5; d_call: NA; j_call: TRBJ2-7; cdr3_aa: CASSSPARVYEQYF; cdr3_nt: TGTGCCAGCAGTTCCCCAGCGAGGGTCTACGAGCAGTACTTC
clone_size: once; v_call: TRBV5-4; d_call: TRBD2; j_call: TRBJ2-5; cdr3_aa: CASSLGLAGAQETQYF; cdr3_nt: TGTGCCAGCAGCTTGGGGCTAGCGGGGGCCCAAGAGACCCAGTACTTC
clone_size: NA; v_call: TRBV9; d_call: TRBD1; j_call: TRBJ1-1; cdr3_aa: CASSNDRAGNTEAFF; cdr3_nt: TGTGCCAGCAGCAACGACAGGGCGGGGAACACTGAAGCTTTCTTT
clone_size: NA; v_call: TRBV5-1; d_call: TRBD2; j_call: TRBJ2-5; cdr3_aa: CASSLALAMYQETQYF; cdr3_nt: TGCGCCAGCAGCTTAGCACTAGCGATGTACCAAGAGACCCAGTACTTC
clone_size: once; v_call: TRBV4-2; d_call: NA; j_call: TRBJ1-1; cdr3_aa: CASSGAQGSLDTEAFF; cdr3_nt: TGTGCCAGCAGCGGAGCACAGGGATCCTTGGACACTGAAGCTTTCTTT